The 10 T cell receptor beta chains listed next were all sequenced from one sample in a study of cytomegalovirus exposure and HLA in healthy donors (dated by TCRdb to 2016 to 2017). Preparation of the library involved the immunoSEQ multiplex PCR assay. A mixture of 60 forward primers for TCR Vbeta segments and 13 reverse primers for TCR Jbeta segments was used in the multiplex PCR. The source is immuneACCESS, and TCRdb retained only in-frame sequences with V and J called. Part of the clones is not carried over; for the studies checked, unresolved V genes explain less than half of this, and the remainder is unexplained. A total of 90,000 to 140,000 clones appear in this sample, about 16% of them only once. Together, the top ten hold roughly 0.8% of the sample. The sequencing sample was made of PBMCs. Every receptor here comes from a female donor in good health and CMV-seronegative.

The V gene is TRBV5-1, the J gene TRBJ2-2; 7 bases map to TRBD1. The ends lost 3 bases at V and 7 bases at J; junction bases unmatched: 6. From germline, CDR1 is SGHRS and CDR2 YFSETQ. The length of the CDR3 is 14 residues. Here the CDR3 reads CASSSGQAGGELFF. As DNA, the CDR3 is TGCGCCAGCAGCTCAGGACAGGCGGGCGGGGAGCTGTTTTTT. Combining the CDR3 with reference TRBV5-1 and TRBJ2-2 gives the whole variable domain KAGVTQTPRYLIKTRGQQVTLSCSPISGHRSVSWYQQTPGQGLQFLFEYFSETQRNKGNFPGRFSGRQFSNSRSEMNVSTLELGDSALYLCASSSGQAGGELFFGEGSRLTVL.

The chain carries TRBV7-9 and TRBJ2-2; TRBD2 agrees at 9 bases. V lost 0 bases, J lost 6 bases, and 2 bases stayed unmatched. The germline gives CDR1 SEHNR, CDR2 FQNEAQ (reference sequence). CDR3 length: 15 amino acids. The CDR3 coding sequence is TGTGCCAGCAGCTTAGCTAGCGGGAGTCCCGGGGAGCTGTTTTTT. Encoded protein: CASSLASGSPGELFF.

The rearrangement uses TRBV27 and TRBJ2-7, with TRBD2 matching 9 bases. Trimming cost V 10 bases and J 3 bases; bases outside gene matches: 7. The CDR3 contains 13 residues. CDR1 MNHEY and CDR2 SMNVEV come from the germline V gene (reference sequence). This CDR3 is CATKSTSGYEQYF. Written as DNA, the CDR3 is TGTGCCACCAAATCGACTAGCGGCTACGAGCAGTACTTC.

Only a few counts were recorded for this clone. The J gene is TRBJ1-1, the V gene TRBV29-1; no clear D. Per the germline V gene, CDR1 is SQVTM and CDR2 is ANQGSEA. CDR3 length equals 15 residues. The ends were cut back, 0 bases at V and 1 base at J, with 12 bases in the middle. In DNA form, the CDR3 reads TGCAGCGTTGAAGAACCCCCCCGCGGGAACACTGAAGCTTTCTTT. Its protein is CSVEEPPRGNTEAFF.

The V call is TRBV4-1, the J call TRBJ1-5, with a possible D match to TRBD1 (5 bases). This CDR3 region has 18 residues. The ends were cut back, 0 bases at V and 3 bases at J, with 18 bases in the middle. Germline CDR1 MGHRA, CDR2 YSYEKL. The CDR3 coding sequence is TGCGCCAGCAGCCAAGATCGCCCGACACGGACACTCAATCAGCCCCAGCATTTT. This encodes CASSQDRPTRTLNQPQHF.

This chain uses TRBV6-1 with TRBJ1-1; D not resolved. Germline CDR1 reads MNHNS; CDR2 reads SASEGT. V was cut by 2 bases and J by 6 bases, with 16 bases left in between. The CDR3 contains 15 residues. In nucleotides, the CDR3 is TGTGCCAGCAGTGAATGGGAGGGATATGCCTCTGAAGCTTTCTTT. Its protein is CASSEWEGYASEAFF.

This chain connects TRBV19 to TRBJ2-2, with 8 positions matching TRBD2. CDR1 is LNHDA, CDR2 SQIVND, per germline (reference sequence). The CDR3 consists of 15 residues. J lost 5 bases, V lost 5 bases, and 7 bases had no gene match. The CDR3 DNA reads as TGTGCCAGTAGTTTGACTAGCGCCCGAACCGGGGAGCTGTTTTTT. Translation: CASSLTSARTGELFF.

The chain joins TRBV25-1 to TRBJ2-7; TRBD2 might be the D (7 bases). V lost 0 bases, J lost 4 bases, and 16 bases lay in between. Germline V gene sequence: CDR1 MGHDK, CDR2 SYGVNS. CDR3 length: 16 amino acids. The chain's CDR3 is CASSEYSGGQIYEQYF. The CDR3 DNA is TGTGCCAGCAGTGAATATTCCGGGGGGCAGATTTACGAGCAGTACTTC.

This clone was found a few times. CDR3: CASSQWLASTDTQYF. In DNA, the CDR3 is TGTGCCAGCAGCCAATGGCTAGCGAGCACAGATACGCAGTATTTT. This chain connects TRBV14 to TRBJ2-3; TRBD2 might be the D (6 bases). Germline V gene data show CDR1 as SGHDN and CDR2 as FVKESK. V lost 2 bases, J lost 0 bases, and 9 bases lay in between. The CDR3 spans 15 residues.

This clone came up a few times. The gene calls are TRBV9 and TRBJ1-4; D might be TRBD1 (6 bases). V lost 0 bases and J lost 7, with 22 bases in between. The V gene's germline CDR1 is SGDLS and CDR2 YYNGEE. CDR3 length: 18 amino acids. CDR3 bases: TGTGCCAGCAGCGTAGCGGAGGGGGGGGTAATTCGCCCTGAAAAACTGTTTTTT. Translating gives CASSVAEGGVIRPEKLFF. Based on the CDR3 plus reference TRBV9 and TRBJ1-4, the full variable domain is DSGVTQTPKHLITATGQRVTLRCSPRSGDLSVYWYQQSLDQGLQFLIQYYNGEERAKGNILERFSAQQFPDLHSELNLSSLELGDSALYFCASSVAEGGVIRPEKLFFGSGTQLSVL.